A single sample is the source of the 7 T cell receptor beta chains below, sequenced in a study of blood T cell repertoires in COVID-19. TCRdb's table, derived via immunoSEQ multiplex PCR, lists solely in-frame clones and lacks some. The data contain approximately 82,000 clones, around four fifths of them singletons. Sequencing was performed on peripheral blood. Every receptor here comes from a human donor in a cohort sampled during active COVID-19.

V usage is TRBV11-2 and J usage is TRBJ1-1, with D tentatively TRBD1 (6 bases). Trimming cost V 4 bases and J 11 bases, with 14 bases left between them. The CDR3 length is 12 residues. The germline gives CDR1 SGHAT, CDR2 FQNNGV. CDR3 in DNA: TGTGCCAGCAGCTCCCCCGTGGGGGCCGCTTTCTTT. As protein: CASSSPVGAAFF.

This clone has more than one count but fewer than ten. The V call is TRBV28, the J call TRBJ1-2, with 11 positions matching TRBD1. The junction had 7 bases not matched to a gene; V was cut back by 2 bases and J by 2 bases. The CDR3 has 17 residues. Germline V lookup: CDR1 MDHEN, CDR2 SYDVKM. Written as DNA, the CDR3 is TGTGCCAGCAGTTTACCCGGGACAGGGGGTTCAAACTATGGCTACACCTTC. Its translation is CASSLPGTGGSNYGYTF.

The CDR3 DNA reads TGTGCCAGCAGTGCTGGGGGCATTGCGACAGATACGCAGTATTTT. It translates to CASSAGGIATDTQYF. The chain is built from TRBV2 and TRBJ2-3; TRBD1 is a possible D gene (6 bases). Deletions cut 4 bases from V and 3 bases from J, with 14 bases between. CDR3 length equals 15 residues. Germline assignment: CDR1 SNHLY and CDR2 FYNNEI.

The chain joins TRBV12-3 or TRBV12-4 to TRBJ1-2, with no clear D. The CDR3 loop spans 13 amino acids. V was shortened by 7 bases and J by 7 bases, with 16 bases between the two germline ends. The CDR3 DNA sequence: TGTGCCAGCACCACTACCCAACTGGGTGGCTACACCTTC. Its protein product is CASTTTQLGGYTF.

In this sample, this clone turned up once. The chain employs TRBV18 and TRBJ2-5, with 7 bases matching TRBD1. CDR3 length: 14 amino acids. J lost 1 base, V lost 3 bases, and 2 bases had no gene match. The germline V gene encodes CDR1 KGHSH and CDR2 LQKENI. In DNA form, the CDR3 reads TGTGCCAGCTCACCGGGACAGCTCCAAGAGACCCAGTACTTC. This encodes CASSPGQLQETQYF.

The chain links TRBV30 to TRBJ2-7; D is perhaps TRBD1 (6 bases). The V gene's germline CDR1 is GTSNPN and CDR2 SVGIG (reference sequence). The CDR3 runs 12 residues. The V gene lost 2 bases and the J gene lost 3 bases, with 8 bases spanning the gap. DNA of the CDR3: TGTGCCTGGAGTTTGGACAGCTACGAGCAGTACTTC. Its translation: CAWSLDSYEQYF.

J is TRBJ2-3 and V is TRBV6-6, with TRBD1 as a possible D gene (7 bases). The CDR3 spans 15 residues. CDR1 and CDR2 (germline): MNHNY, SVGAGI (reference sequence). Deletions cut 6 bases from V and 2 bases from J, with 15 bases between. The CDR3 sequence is CASRRQGGPTDTQYF. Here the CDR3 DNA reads TGTGCCAGCAGAAGACAGGGAGGCCCCACAGATACGCAGTATTTT.